Detailed here is one T cell receptor (beta chain). The sample comes from a study of blood T cell repertoires in COVID-19. Background on the study: Material from acute and convalescent COVID-19 was sourced from the United States, Italy and Spain.

Per the authors' pipeline: How many nucleated cells were present was estimated from reference gene primer amplification. TCRdb's copy holds only in-frame clones and misses some; the assay was immunoSEQ multiplex PCR. D and trimming come from the DNA, and the V and J calls and clone size come from that table. The sample lists about 130,000 clones, approximately 83% occurring once. CDR3 length: 17 amino acids. J gave up 5 bases and V 3 bases, and 13 bases lay outside the gene matches. Germline V CDR1 and CDR2: PRHDT, FYEKMQ (reference sequence). The specimen was peripheral blood. This receptor was taken from a woman aged 80 or older with acute or convalescent COVID-19. This chain connects TRBV13 to TRBJ1-2; 9 bases agree with TRBD1. CDR3 nucleotide sequence: TGTGCCAGCAGCTTTCGTCCCGGGACAGGGAACTCTTATGGCTACACCTTC. Residues: CASSFRPGTGNSYGYTF.